This TCR beta chain was sequenced in a study of PD-1 blockade in classical Hodgkin lymphoma. All patients experienced relapse after autologous stem cell transplantation, and brentuximab vedotin exposure was variable. This CDR3 contains 15 residues. V dropped 5 bases and J dropped 0; count of bases not matched to a gene: 3. The germline gives CDR1 SGDLS, CDR2 YYNGEE. Libraries were prepared by immunoSEQ multiplex PCR; TCRdb keeps only in-frame clonotypes and omits some of them. In the table there are 90,000 to 95,000 clones, roughly 87% of which are singletons. The source was peripheral blood mononuclear cells (PBMCs), collected before the second cycle of nivolumab. The TCR was taken from a human donor with classical Hodgkin lymphoma. V is TRBV9 and J is TRBJ2-3; 10 positions agree with TRBD2. In DNA form, the CDR3 reads TGTGCCAGCAGAAGGACTAGCGGTAGCACAGATACGCAGTATTTT. Translation: CASRRTSGSTDTQYF.